These T cell receptor beta chains were read from a single sample in a study of T cell responses to AZD1222 COVID-19 vaccine. Using immunoSEQ multiplex PCR, the repertoire was profiled, and TCRdb retains in-frame clones only, with some absent. This sample has 140,000 or so clones, with about 92% found just once. Sequencing used peripheral blood, obtained after recovery from COVID-19. These receptors all come from an adult who had recovered from COVID-19. Both conserved end residues are part of each CDR3. The D gene is left open where the match is weak.

D gene	CDR3 length	V gene	CDR3 protein
TRBD1	16	TRBV19	CASSIARQGGSKEQFF
NA	13	TRBV11-2	CASSPGAGETQYF
NA	16	TRBV7-9	CASSPGHLIWNTEAFF
NA	12	TRBV12-3/TRBV12-4	CASSNQGNTIYF
TRBD1	16	TRBV28	CASSQTGASYNSPLHF
TRBD2	16	TRBV5-1	CASSLGLAVSTDTQYF
NA	14	TRBV28	CASRTGTGTYEQYF
NA	14	TRBV7-9	CASSSTGYNSPLHF
NA	15	TRBV5-1	CASSSRNLDTGELFF
NA	13	TRBV10-3	CAIRTGGTDTQYF
NA	15	TRBV27	CASSYLGSSYNEQFF
TRBD2	16	TRBV6-6	CASSYDLAGRTDTQYF
TRBD1	13	TRBV28	CASSLTGGEKLFF
NA	14	TRBV15	CATSRDRGTDEQYF
NA	17	TRBV18	CASSPTRALAQAEGYTF
TRBD1	18	TRBV28	CASSLLTGAQGDTGELFF
TRBD1	14	TRBV11-2	CASSLPGTVYGYTF
NA	12	TRBV19	CASSTATYGYTF
NA	13	TRBV12-3/TRBV12-4	CASSLTWGTEAFF
NA	15	TRBV6-1	CASSELPGSSYEQYF
TRBD2	15	TRBV25-1	CASSRGSGRSDEQFF
TRBD2	13	TRBV9	CASSRSGSGEQFF